The rows below give T cell receptor beta chains drawn from one sample of a study of OX40 agonist ivuxolimab in advanced cancers. Clones were sequenced by immunoSEQ multiplex PCR, and TCRdb holds only the in-frame ones, with some missing. The repertoire includes about 29,000 clones, about 90% of them detected once, and 9.4% sits in the top ten. Here the sequenced sample was CD4+ or CD8+ T cells sorted from blood, taken in a trial of the OX40 agonist ivuxolimab. The receptors derive from an adult with an advanced solid tumor such as melanoma, head and neck, liver or kidney cancer. Each CDR3 is given with its conserved first and last residue. The D gene is left open where the match is weak. Size is stated for part of the rows, as once, few or many counts, or as a class when the clone is expanded.

D gene	clone size	V gene	J gene	CDR3 DNA	CDR3 protein
NA	NA	TRBV5-8	TRBJ2-7	TGTGCCAGCAGCTTGTTCCATATCTTCGGGGCACTCATGTACGAGCAGTACTTC	CASSLFHIFGALMYEQYF
NA	few	TRBV7-9	TRBJ1-2	TGTGCCAGCAGCTTAGGGGATTCATGGTATGGCTACACCTTC	CASSLGDSWYGYTF
NA	once	TRBV19	TRBJ1-1	TGTGCCAGTAGTATTGTGGGGGTGGGCTTAGTTGGGAACACTGAAGCTTTCTTT	CASSIVGVGLVGNTEAFF
TRBD2	NA	TRBV4-1	TRBJ2-1	TGCGCCAGCAGCCGGTCTAGCGGGACTCGGGATGAGCAGTTCTTC	CASSRSSGTRDEQFF
NA	NA	TRBV4-1	TRBJ2-2	TGCGCCAGCAGCCTACCCCACGGGTACCGGAACACCGGGGAGCTGTTTTTT	CASSLPHGYRNTGELFF
NA	NA	TRBV19	TRBJ2-6	TGTGCCAGTGACTCATCAGCTTCTGGGGCCAACGTCCTGACTTTC	CASDSSASGANVLTF
TRBD1	NA	TRBV6-1	TRBJ2-5	TGTGCCAGCAGTGGGGAGCAGGGGGCCCAAGAGACCCAGTACTTC	CASSGEQGAQETQYF
NA	NA	TRBV7-3	TRBJ2-2	TGTGCCAGCAGCTTCGGGGCGGGATTTAACACCGGGGAGCTGTTTTTT	CASSFGAGFNTGELFF
NA	NA	TRBV11-2	TRBJ2-1	TGTGCCAGCAGCTTAGGGTACAATGAGCAGTTCTTC	CASSLGYNEQFF
NA	NA	TRBV7-2	TRBJ1-3	TGTGCCAGCAGCTTAGATAGGCGGGGACTTTCTGGAAACACCATATATTTT	CASSLDRRGLSGNTIYF
NA	NA	TRBV2	TRBJ1-4	TGTGCCAGCAGTGACAGGGCCCTTAATGAAAAACTGTTTTTT	CASSDRALNEKLFF
NA	NA	TRBV9	TRBJ1-1	TGTGCCAGCAGCCAGGATTCGAGGGGAACTGAAGCTTTCTTT	CASSQDSRGTEAFF
NA	NA	TRBV10-2	TRBJ2-4	TGCGCCAGCAGTGAGACAGGGCAGCTAGCCAAAAACATTCAGTACTTC	CASSETGQLAKNIQYF
NA	NA	TRBV7-2	TRBJ2-4	TGTGCCAGCACCCCCGGTAAGGTCCCCAAAAACATTCAGTACTTC	CASTPGKVPKNIQYF
TRBD1	NA	TRBV29-1	TRBJ2-1	TGCAGCGTTGAAAACAGGGGCCTCTCCTACAATGAGCAGTTCTTC	CSVENRGLSYNEQFF
NA	NA	TRBV6-5	TRBJ2-4	TGTGCCAGCACTACGTATCCGGGACTGGGAAACATTCAGTACTTC	CASTTYPGLGNIQYF
TRBD1	NA	TRBV5-1	TRBJ2-7	TGCGCCAGCAGCTATGGACAGGGCCTCTACGAGCAGTACTTC	CASSYGQGLYEQYF
TRBD1	large	TRBV6-1	TRBJ2-5	TGTGCCAGCAGTGAAGCGACAGGGGGCGCGGAGACCCAGTACTTC	CASSEATGGAETQYF
TRBD1	few	TRBV14	TRBJ2-7	TGTGCCAGCAGCCAGGGACAGGGGGCGGCCTACGAGCAGTACTTC	CASSQGQGAAYEQYF
NA	NA	TRBV6-6	TRBJ1-2	TGTGCCAGCAGTAGACAGTTTATCAGCTATGGCTACACCTTC	CASSRQFISYGYTF
NA	NA	TRBV4-1	TRBJ2-2	TGCGCCAGCAGCCAAGATGGGAGCAGGGAGCTGTTTTTT	CASSQDGSRELFF
NA	NA	TRBV5-4	TRBJ2-7	TGTGCCAGCAGCCCGGGACGGGGATCAGGCAGGTTATACGAGCAGTACTTC	CASSPGRGSGRLYEQYF
TRBD1	NA	TRBV5-6	TRBJ2-7	TGTGCCAGCAGCTTCGGACAGGGGAGGAACGAGCAGTACTTC	CASSFGQGRNEQYF
TRBD2	NA	TRBV9	TRBJ2-1	TGTGCCAGCAGCGTAGGTAGCGGGAGCCACAATGAGCAGTTCTTC	CASSVGSGSHNEQFF
NA	NA	TRBV4-1	TRBJ2-5	TGCGCCAGCAGCCCGGCAGAGGTTCAAGAGACCCAGTACTTC	CASSPAEVQETQYF
NA	NA	TRBV19	TRBJ1-5	TGTGCCAGTAGTTCAGGGACGCGACAGCCCCAGCATTTT	CASSSGTRQPQHF
NA	NA	TRBV19	TRBJ2-1	TGTGCCAGTAGTATAGATGGTAGCGCCTACAATGAGCAGTTCTTC	CASSIDGSAYNEQFF
TRBD1	NA	TRBV6-1	TRBJ2-7	TGTGCCAGCAGTTCCTGGACAGGGACGGCTCGCGAGCAGTACTTC	CASSSWTGTAREQYF
NA	NA	TRBV6-5	TRBJ2-1	TGTGCCAGCAGCCTAGGGGGAGGGGATGAGCAGTTCTTC	CASSLGGGDEQFF
NA	NA	TRBV6-5	TRBJ2-7	TGTGCCAGCAGTTATTCTCCCTACGAGCAGTACTTC	CASSYSPYEQYF
NA	once	TRBV20-1	TRBJ2-5	TGCAGCACCCTAGTGGGGGAGACCCAGTACTTC	CSTLVGETQYF
TRBD2	once	TRBV6-5	TRBJ2-3	TGTGCCAGCAGTTACCGCGGGAGGGCCAAGACAGATACGCAGTATTTT	CASSYRGRAKTDTQYF
NA	once	TRBV29-1	TRBJ1-1	TGCAGCGTTCCATCCCCCAGGGGAGTGATGAACACTGAAGCTTTCTTT	CSVPSPRGVMNTEAFF
TRBD2	NA	TRBV7-6	TRBJ2-2	TGTGCCAGCAGCTACCCCTGGGCGGGAGAAGGGAACACCGGGGAGCTGTTTTTT	CASSYPWAGEGNTGELFF
TRBD2	NA	TRBV11-2	TRBJ2-1	TGTGCCAGCAGCCCCCCGACTAGCGGGGGGGCAAGTTTCAATGAGCAGTTCTTC	CASSPPTSGGASFNEQFF
NA	NA	TRBV4-1	TRBJ2-7	TGCGCCAGCAGCCAGCCAGACAGTTCGAGACAGTACTTC	CASSQPDSSRQYF
NA	NA	TRBV11-2	TRBJ2-7	TGTGCCAGCAGCTTAGATCCAGGCCCCTACGAGCAGTACTTC	CASSLDPGPYEQYF